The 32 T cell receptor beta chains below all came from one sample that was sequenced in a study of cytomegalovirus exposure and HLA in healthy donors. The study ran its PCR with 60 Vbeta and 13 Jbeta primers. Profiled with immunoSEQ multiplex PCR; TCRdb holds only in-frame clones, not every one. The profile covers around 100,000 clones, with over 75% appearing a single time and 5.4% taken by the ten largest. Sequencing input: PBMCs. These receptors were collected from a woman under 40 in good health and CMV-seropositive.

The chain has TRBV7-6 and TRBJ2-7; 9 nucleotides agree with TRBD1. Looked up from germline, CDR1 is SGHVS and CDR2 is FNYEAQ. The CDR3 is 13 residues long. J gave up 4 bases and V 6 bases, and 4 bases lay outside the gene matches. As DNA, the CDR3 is TGTGCCAGCAGTGCGACAGGGGGGTACGAGCAGTACTTC. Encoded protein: CASSATGGYEQYF.

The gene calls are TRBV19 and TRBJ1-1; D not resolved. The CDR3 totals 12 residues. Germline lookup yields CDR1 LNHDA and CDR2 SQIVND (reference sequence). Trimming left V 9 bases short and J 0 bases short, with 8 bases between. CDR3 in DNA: TGTGCCAGCACACGCCTGAACACTGAAGCTTTCTTT. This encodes CASTRLNTEAFF.

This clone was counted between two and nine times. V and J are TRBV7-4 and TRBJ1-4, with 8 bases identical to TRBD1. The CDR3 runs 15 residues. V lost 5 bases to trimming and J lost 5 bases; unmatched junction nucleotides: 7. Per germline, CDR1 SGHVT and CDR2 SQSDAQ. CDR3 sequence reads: CASSPGTGENEKLFF. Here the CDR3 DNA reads TGTGCCAGCAGCCCCGGGACAGGCGAAAATGAAAAACTGTTTTTT.

CDR3 coding DNA: TGTGCCAGCAGCGTAGAAGACAGCTCCTACGAGCAGTACTTC. Amino acids: CASSVEDSSYEQYF. The V and J genes are TRBV9 and TRBJ2-7; tentative D call: TRBD1 (5 bases). Germline V CDR1 and CDR2: SGDLS, YYNGEE. The CDR3 has 14 amino acids. V was pared by 0 bases and J by 0 bases, with 7 bases between.

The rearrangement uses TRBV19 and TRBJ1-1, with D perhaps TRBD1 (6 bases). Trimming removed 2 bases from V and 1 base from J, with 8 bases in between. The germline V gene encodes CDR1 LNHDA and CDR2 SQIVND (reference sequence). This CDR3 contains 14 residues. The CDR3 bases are TGTGCCAGTAGTATAACACAGGGGAACACTGAAGCTTTCTTT. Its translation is CASSITQGNTEAFF.

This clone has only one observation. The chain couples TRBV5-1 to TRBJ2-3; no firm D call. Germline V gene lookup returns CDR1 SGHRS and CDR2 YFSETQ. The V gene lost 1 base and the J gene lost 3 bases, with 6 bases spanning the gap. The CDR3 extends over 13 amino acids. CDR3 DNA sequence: TGCGCCAGCAGCTTGACCGGGACAGATACGCAGTATTTT. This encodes CASSLTGTDTQYF. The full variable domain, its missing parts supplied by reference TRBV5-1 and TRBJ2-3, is KAGVTQTPRYLIKTRGQQVTLSCSPISGHRSVSWYQQTPGQGLQFLFEYFSETQRNKGNFPGRFSGRQFSNSRSEMNVSTLELGDSALYLCASSLTGTDTQYFGPGTRLTVL.

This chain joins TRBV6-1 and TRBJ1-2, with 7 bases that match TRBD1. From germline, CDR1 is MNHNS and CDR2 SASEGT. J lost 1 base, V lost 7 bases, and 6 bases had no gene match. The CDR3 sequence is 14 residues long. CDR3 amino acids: CASTKGQINYGYTF. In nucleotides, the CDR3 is TGTGCCAGCACCAAGGGACAGATTAACTATGGCTACACCTTC.

The CDR3 is CASSELVEGYEQYF. The CDR3 DNA reads TGTGCCAGCAGTGAATTGGTAGAGGGTTACGAGCAGTACTTC. This chain uses TRBV6-1 with TRBJ2-7; D perhaps matches TRBD2 (5 bases). There are 14 residues in the CDR3. Trimming shortened V by 2 bases and J by 4 bases, and 12 bases separated the two germline ends. Germline CDR1 reads MNHNS; CDR2 reads SASEGT.

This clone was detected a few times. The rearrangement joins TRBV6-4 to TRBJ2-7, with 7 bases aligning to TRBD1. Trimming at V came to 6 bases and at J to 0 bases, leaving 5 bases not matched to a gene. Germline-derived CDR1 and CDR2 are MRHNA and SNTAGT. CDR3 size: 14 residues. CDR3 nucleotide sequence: TGTGCCAGCAGCCCGGACAGGAGCTCCTACGAGCAGTACTTC. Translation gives CASSPDRSSYEQYF.

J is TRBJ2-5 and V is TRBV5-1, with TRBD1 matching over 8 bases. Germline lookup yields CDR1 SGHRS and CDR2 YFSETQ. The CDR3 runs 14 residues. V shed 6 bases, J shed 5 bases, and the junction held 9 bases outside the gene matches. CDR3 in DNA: TGCGCCAGCAAGGGAGGACAGGGAGGTGAGACCCAGTACTTC. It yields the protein CASKGGQGGETQYF. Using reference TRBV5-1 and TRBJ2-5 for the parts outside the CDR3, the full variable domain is KAGVTQTPRYLIKTRGQQVTLSCSPISGHRSVSWYQQTPGQGLQFLFEYFSETQRNKGNFPGRFSGRQFSNSRSEMNVSTLELGDSALYLCASKGGQGGETQYFGPGTRLLVL.

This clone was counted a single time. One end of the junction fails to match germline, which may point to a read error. The CDR3 DNA is TGTGCCAGCAGCCAGGCAGGTGCCGCCTTTGAAGCTTTCTTT. It translates to CASSQAGAAFEAFF. The V gene is TRBV4-1, the J gene TRBJ1-1; D call uncertain. The germline V gene has CDR1 MGHRA and CDR2 YSYEKL. This CDR3 contains 14 residues.

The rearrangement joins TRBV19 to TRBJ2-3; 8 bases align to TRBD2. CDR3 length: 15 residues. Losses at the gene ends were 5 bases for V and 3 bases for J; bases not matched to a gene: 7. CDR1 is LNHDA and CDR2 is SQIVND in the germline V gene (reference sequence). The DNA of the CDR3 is TGTGCCAGTAGTGTTGGGACTAGTCATACAGATACGCAGTATTTT. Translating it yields CASSVGTSHTDTQYF.

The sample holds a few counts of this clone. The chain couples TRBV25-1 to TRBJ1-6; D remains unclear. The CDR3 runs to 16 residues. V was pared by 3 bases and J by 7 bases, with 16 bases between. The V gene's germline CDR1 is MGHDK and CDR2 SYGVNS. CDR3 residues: CASSDNKGLANSPLHF. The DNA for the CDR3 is TGTGCCAGCAGTGATAACAAGGGCCTAGCCAATTCACCCCTCCACTTT.

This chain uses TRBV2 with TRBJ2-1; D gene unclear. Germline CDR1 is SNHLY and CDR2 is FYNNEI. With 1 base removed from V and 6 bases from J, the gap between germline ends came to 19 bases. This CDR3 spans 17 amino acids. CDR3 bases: TGTGCCAGCAGTGAAGACTACTTCCGCCCCGGTATCAATGAGCAGTTCTTC. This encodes CASSEDYFRPGINEQFF.

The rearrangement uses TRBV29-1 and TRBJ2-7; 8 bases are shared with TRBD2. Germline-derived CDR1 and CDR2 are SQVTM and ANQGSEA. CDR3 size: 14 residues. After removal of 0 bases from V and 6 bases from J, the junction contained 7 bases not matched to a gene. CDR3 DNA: TGCAGCGTTGAAGACACTAGCGGCTCCGCCGAGCAGTACTTC. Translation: CSVEDTSGSAEQYF.

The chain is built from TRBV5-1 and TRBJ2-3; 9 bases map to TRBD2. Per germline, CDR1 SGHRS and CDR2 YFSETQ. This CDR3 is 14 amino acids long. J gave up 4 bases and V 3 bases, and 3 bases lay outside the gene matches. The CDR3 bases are TGCGCCAGCAGCTCCTCTAGCGGGGCAGATACGCAGTATTTT. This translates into CASSSSSGADTQYF.

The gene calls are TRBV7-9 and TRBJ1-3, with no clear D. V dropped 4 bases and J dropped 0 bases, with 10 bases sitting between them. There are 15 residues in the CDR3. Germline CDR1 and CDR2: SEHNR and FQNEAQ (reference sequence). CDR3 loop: CASSSDGLSGNTIYF. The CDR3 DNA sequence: TGTGCCAGCAGCTCGGACGGACTCTCTGGAAACACCATATATTTT.

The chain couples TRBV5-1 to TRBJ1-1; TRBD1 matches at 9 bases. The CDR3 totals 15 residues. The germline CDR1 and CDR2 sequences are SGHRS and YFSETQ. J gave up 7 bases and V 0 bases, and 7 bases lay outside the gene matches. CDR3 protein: CASSLGGTGLGEAFF. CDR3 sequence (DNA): TGCGCCAGCAGCTTGGGCGGGACAGGGCTGGGTGAAGCTTTCTTT.

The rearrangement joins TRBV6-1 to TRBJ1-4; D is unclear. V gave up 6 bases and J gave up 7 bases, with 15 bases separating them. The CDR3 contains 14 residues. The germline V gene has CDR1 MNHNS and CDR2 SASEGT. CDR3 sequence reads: CASRPGGVSEKLFF. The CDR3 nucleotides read TGTGCCAGCAGACCCGGCGGGGTTTCTGAAAAACTGTTTTTT.

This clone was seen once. The CDR3 DNA sequence: TGCGCCAGCAGCCCCGGACAGACGAACCTCTACAATGAGCAGTTCTTC. It is translated as CASSPGQTNLYNEQFF. The chain uses TRBV5-1 and TRBJ2-1; a possible D gene is TRBD1 (6 bases). This CDR3 is 16 amino acids long. Trimming removed 4 bases at V and 3 bases at J, with 17 bases between. Per the germline V gene, CDR1 is SGHRS and CDR2 is YFSETQ. Full variable domain (missing parts from reference TRBV5-1 and TRBJ2-1): KAGVTQTPRYLIKTRGQQVTLSCSPISGHRSVSWYQQTPGQGLQFLFEYFSETQRNKGNFPGRFSGRQFSNSRSEMNVSTLELGDSALYLCASSPGQTNLYNEQFFGPGTRLTVL.

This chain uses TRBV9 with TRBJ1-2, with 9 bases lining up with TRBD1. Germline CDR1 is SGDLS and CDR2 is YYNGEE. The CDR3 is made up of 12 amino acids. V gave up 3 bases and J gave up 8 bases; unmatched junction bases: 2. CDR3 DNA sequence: TGTGCCAGCAGCGGGGACAGGGAGGGCTACACCTTC. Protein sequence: CASSGDREGYTF.

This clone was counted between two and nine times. The CDR3 sequence: CASTENGALNSPLHF. CDR3 nucleotides: TGTGCCAGCACTGAGAATGGGGCCCTTAATTCACCCCTCCACTTT. The rearrangement uses TRBV6-1 and TRBJ1-6; D perhaps matches TRBD1 (5 bases). The V gene lost 7 bases and the J gene lost 6 bases, with 16 bases spanning the gap. The CDR3 has 15 amino acids. Germline CDR1 MNHNS, CDR2 SASEGT.

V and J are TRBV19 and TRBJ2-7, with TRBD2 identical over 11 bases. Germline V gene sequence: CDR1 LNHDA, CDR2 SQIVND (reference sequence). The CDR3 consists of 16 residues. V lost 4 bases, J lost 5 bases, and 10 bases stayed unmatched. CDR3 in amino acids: CASSRVAGGPYDEQYF. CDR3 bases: TGTGCCAGTAGTAGAGTAGCGGGAGGGCCTTATGACGAGCAGTACTTC.

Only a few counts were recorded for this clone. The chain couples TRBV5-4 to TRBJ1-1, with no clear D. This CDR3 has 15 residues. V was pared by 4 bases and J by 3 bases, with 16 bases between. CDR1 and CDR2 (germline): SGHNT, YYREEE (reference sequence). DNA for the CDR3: TGTGCCAGCAGCCATCTGCAGGATCGGTACACTGAAGCTTTCTTT. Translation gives CASSHLQDRYTEAFF.

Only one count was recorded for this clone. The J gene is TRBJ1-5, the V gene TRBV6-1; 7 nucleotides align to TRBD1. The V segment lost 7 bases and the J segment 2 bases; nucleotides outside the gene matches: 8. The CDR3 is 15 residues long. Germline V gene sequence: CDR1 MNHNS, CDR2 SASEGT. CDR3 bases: TGTGCCAGCAAGGGGGCCGAGGCGGGCAATCAGCCCCAGCATTTT. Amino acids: CASKGAEAGNQPQHF.

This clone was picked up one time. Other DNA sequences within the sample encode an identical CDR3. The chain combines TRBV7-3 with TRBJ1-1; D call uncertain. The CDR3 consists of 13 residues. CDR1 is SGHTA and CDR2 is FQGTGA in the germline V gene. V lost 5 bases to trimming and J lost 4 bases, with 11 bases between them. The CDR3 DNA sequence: TGTGCCAGCAGCCTATCGGGTGGCACTGAAGCTTTCTTT. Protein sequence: CASSLSGGTEAFF.

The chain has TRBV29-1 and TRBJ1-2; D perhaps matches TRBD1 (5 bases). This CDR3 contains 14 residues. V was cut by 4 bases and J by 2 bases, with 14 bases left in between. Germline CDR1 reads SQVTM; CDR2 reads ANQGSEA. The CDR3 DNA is TGCAGCGTTGCTAGCGGGACGGGCAACTATGGCTACACCTTC. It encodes CSVASGTGNYGYTF.

The CDR3 loop reads CASRSDQETQYF. CDR3 sequence (DNA): TGTGCCAGCAGGTCTGACCAAGAGACCCAGTACTTC. The chain recombines TRBV2 with TRBJ2-5; D gene uncertain. Germline values: CDR1 SNHLY, CDR2 FYNNEI. This CDR3 has 12 residues. With 6 bases removed from V and 0 bases from J, the gap between germline ends came to 5 bases.

The CDR3 bases are TGTGCCAGCAGCCAAGCCCTTGAGGTGGGGAACACTGAAGCTTTCTTT. Protein sequence: CASSQALEVGNTEAFF. This chain uses TRBV4-2 with TRBJ1-1; D gene uncertain. With 1 base removed from V and 1 base from J, the gap between germline ends came to 13 bases. Germline V gene sequence: CDR1 LGHNA, CDR2 YNFKEQ. The CDR3 extends over 16 amino acids.

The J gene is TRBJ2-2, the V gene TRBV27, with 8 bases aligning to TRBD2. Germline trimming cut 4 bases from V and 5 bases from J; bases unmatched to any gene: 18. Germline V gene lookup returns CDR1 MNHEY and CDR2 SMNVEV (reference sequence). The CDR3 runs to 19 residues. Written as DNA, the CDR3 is TGTGCCAGCAGTTCGCTTCTCTACCGGGGGGGCGGTGGGACCGGGGAGCTGTTTTTT. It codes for CASSSLLYRGGGGTGELFF.

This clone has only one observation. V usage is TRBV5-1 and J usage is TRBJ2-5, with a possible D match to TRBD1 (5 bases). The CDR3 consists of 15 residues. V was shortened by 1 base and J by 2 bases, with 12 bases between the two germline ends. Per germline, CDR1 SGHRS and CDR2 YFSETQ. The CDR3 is CASSLPGIVQETQYF. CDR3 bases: TGCGCCAGCAGCTTGCCAGGGATCGTACAAGAGACCCAGTACTTC.

In DNA, the CDR3 is TGTGCCAGCAGCTTAGCTAGGGCTGGAGGTGAAGCTTTCTTT. Protein sequence: CASSLARAGGEAFF. The chain carries TRBV13 and TRBJ1-1; no clear D. V was clipped by 1 base and J by 7 bases, with 13 bases between them. This CDR3 comprises 14 residues. Germline loops: CDR1 PRHDT, CDR2 FYEKMQ (reference sequence).